Presented here are 6 T cell receptor beta chains from one specimen sequenced in a study of blood T cell repertoires in COVID-19. The data were produced by immunoSEQ multiplex PCR, yet TCRdb's version contains in-frame clones alone and is incomplete. The data contain about 300,000 clones, 85% of them seen just once; the ten biggest clones take up roughly 2.7%. Material for sequencing was PBMCs or T cells enriched from blood (not recorded which). All receptors come from a woman aged 45-60 years who had recovered from COVID-19.

The rearrangement uses TRBV5-1 and TRBJ2-6; no firm D call. Germline-derived CDR1 and CDR2 are SGHRS and YFSETQ. Trimming left V 6 bases short and J 0 bases short, with 10 bases between. There are 15 residues in the CDR3. CDR3 amino acids: CASMRWSSGANVLTF. The CDR3 nucleotides are TGCGCCAGCATGAGATGGAGCTCTGGGGCCAACGTCCTGACTTTC.

The chain links TRBV5-1 to TRBJ1-4; possible D gene TRBD1, 5 bases. Germline V gene lookup returns CDR1 SGHRS and CDR2 YFSETQ. V lost 0 bases to trimming and J lost 14 bases, with 11 bases between them. The CDR3 sequence is 12 residues long. The CDR3 sequence is CASSLVGGELFF. CDR3 bases: TGCGCCAGCAGCTTGGTCGGGGGTGAGCTGTTTTTT.

The CDR3 DNA is TGTGCCACCAGCAGAGATACCCCAGGTTATAGCAGGGGGGCCCAGCATTTT. It translates to CATSRDTPGYSRGAQHF. The chain joins TRBV15 to TRBJ1-5; 7 bases agree with TRBD1. CDR1 is LNHNV and CDR2 is YYDKDF in the germline V gene (reference sequence). The V and J ends lost 0 bases and 11 bases, in that order; junction bases with no gene match: 16. This CDR3 is built from 17 residues.

The CDR3 nucleotides are TGTGCCAGCAGAAGCCGGGTGACTAGCGGGGTGGGGTATTTT. It specifies CASRSRVTSGVGYF. The chain recombines TRBV6-5 with TRBJ2-3, with 11 positions matching TRBD2. V dropped 6 bases and J dropped 14; count of bases not matched to a gene: 13. Germline V gene sequence: CDR1 MNHEY, CDR2 SVGAGI. The CDR3 is 14 amino acids.

The chain combines TRBV18 with TRBJ2-5; 7 positions agree with TRBD1. The CDR3 length is 16 residues. The V gene end was trimmed by 4 bases and the J gene end by 0 bases; junction bases not matched to a gene: 8. CDR1 KGHSH and CDR2 LQKENI come from the germline V gene. The CDR3 sequence is CASSQWGTAYQETQYF. CDR3 nucleotide sequence: TGTGCCAGCTCACAATGGGGGACAGCGTACCAAGAGACCCAGTACTTC.

The chain links TRBV10-3 to TRBJ2-3; 11 positions agree with TRBD2. The CDR3 is 14 amino acids. V lost 10 bases and J lost 3; bases outside the gene matches: 6. The germline gives CDR1 ENHRY, CDR2 SYGVKD. CDR3 region: CATDSGGATDTQYF. CDR3 nucleotide sequence: TGTGCCACCGATAGCGGGGGGGCAACAGATACGCAGTATTTT.